What follows describes a single T cell receptor beta chain. As yet, its antigen is unknown. This entry belongs to a study of persistence of HIV-infected CD4 T cells. Germline V gene data show CDR1 as MRHNA and CDR2 as SNTAGT. J gave up 6 bases and V 0 bases, and 5 bases lay outside the gene matches. The CDR3 runs 15 residues. The libraries were made with immunoSEQ version 4 in survey mode. Some clones are missing from TCRdb's copy, which holds only in-frame ones; the method was immunoSEQ multiplex PCR. The top ten clones hold 0.85% to 1.3% of a sample with about 43,000 clones, about 89% of them seen once. Cells were stimulated nonspecifically with anti-CD3/anti-CD28 magnetic beads. Sorting selected CD4+ T cells upregulating both CD40 ligand and CD69. PBMCs were depleted of CD8+ T cells before stimulation.

This material consisted of CD4+ T cells sorted from PBMCs after approximately 19-hour stimulation, taken from a patient who received antiretroviral therapy. This rearrangement joins TRBV6-4 to TRBJ1-2, with 9 positions matching TRBD1. This clonotype was sampled from an adult man with HIV who was CMV-seropositive. The DNA for the CDR3 is TGTGCCAGCAGTGACTCAACAGGGGGCAGGCATGGCTACACCTTC. Protein product: CASSDSTGGRHGYTF.